This T cell receptor (beta chain) was recovered during a study of blood T cell repertoires in COVID-19. Study-wide context: The analysed material was cDNA or gDNA that came from T cells, B-cell-depleted T cells, or PBMCs.

Per the authors' pipeline: Cell counts per sample came from amplifying reference gene primers. TCRdb's table, derived via immunoSEQ multiplex PCR, lists solely in-frame clones and lacks some. For V, J and clone size, that table is used; D and trimming come from the DNA. This table has more than 150,000 clones, more than 80% appearing once. Germline CDR1 is SGHDT and CDR2 is YYEEEE. This CDR3 region has 16 residues. The ends lost 1 base at V and 3 bases at J; junction bases unmatched: 7. Sequencing was done on a sample of peripheral blood. The chain has TRBV5-6 and TRBJ2-5, with TRBD2 identical over 9 bases. The clonotype was recovered from a woman aged 80 or over with COVID-19, enrolled during active disease. CDR3 sequence: CASSLPSGGFEETQYF. The CDR3 region has the DNA TGTGCCAGCAGCTTGCCAAGCGGGGGGTTCGAAGAGACCCAGTACTTC. Full variable domain (outside the CDR3, taken from reference TRBV5-6 and TRBJ2-5): DAGVTQSPTHLIKTRGQQVTLRCSPKSGHDTVSWYQQALGQGPQFIFQYYEEEERQRGNFPDRFSGHQFPNYSSELNVNALLLGDSALYLCASSLPSGGFEETQYFGPGTRLLVL.